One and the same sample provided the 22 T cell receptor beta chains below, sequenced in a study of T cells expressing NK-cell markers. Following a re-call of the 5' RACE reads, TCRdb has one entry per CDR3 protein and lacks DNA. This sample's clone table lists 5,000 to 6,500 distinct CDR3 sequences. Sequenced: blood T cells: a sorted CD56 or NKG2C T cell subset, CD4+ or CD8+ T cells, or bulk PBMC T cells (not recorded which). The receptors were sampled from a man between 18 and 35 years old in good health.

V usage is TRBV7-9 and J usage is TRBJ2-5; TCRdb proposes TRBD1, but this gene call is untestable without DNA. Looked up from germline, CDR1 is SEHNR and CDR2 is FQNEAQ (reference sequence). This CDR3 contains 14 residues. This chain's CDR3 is CASSVGQGVETQYF.

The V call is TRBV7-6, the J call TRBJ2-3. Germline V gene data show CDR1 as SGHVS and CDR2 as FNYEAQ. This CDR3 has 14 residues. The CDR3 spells CASSQPGSTDTQYF.

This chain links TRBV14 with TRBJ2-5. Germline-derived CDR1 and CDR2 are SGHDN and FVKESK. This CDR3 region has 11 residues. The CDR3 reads CASSQVETQYF.

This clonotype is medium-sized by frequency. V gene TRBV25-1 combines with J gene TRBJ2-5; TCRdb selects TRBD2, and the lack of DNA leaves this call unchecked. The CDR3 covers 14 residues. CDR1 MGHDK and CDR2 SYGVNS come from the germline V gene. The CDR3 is CASSVTGPRETQYF.

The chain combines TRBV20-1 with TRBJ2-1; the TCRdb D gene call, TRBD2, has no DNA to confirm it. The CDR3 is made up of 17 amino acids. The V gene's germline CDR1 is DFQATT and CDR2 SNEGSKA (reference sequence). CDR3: CSARDGGRVAGEIFQFF.

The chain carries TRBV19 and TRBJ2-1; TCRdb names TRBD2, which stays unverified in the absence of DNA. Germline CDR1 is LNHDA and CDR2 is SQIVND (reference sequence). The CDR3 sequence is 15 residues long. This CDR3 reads CASRSASVDYNEQFF.

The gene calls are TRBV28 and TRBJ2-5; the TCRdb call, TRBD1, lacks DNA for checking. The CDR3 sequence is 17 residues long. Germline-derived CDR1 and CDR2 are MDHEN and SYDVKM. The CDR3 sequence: CASSSPGGWNDQETQYF.

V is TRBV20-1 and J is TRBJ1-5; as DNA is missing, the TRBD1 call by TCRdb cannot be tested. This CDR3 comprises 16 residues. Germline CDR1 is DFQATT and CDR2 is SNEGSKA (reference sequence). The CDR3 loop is CSARRSGTDSNQPQHF.

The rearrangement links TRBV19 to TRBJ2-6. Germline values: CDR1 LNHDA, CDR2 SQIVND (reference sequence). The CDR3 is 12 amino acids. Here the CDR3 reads CATQSGANVLTF.

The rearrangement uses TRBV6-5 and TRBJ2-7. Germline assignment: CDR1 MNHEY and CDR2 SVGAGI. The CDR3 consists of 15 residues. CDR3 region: CASSYEGGSSYEQYF.

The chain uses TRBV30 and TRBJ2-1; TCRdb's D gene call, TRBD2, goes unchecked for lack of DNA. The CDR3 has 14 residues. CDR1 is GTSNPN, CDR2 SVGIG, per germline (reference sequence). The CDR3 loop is CAWSVSAEFNEQFF. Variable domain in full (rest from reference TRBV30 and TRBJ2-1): SQTIHQWPATLVQPVGSPLSLECTVEGTSNPNLYWYRQAAGRGLQLLFYSVGIGQISSEVPQNLSASRPQDRQFILSSKKLLLSDSGFYLCAWSVSAEFNEQFFGPGTRLTVL.

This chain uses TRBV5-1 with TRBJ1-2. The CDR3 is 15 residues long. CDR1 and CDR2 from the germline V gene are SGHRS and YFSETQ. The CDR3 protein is CASSLDGSANYGYTF.

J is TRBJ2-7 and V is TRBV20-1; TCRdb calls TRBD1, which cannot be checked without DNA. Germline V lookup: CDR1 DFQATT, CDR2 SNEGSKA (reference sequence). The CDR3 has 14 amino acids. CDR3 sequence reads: CSARGQGFSYEQYF.

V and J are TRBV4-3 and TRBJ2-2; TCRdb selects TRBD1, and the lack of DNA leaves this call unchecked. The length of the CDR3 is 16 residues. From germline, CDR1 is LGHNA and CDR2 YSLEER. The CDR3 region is CASSQASSTGAGELFF.

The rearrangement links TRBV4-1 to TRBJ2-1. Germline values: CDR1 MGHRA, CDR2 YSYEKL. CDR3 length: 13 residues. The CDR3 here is CASSQGVLPEQFF.

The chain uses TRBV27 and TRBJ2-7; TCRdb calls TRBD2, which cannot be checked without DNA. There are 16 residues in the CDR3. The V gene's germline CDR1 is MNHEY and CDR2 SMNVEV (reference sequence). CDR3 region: CASSLTASGNMGEQYF.

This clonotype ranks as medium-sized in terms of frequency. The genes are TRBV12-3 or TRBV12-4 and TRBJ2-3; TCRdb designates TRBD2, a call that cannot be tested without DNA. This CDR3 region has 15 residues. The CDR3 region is CASSVLAGSTDTQYF.

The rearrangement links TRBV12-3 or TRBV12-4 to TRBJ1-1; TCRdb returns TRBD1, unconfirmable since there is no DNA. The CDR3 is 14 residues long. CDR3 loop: CASSFGGGSTEAFF.

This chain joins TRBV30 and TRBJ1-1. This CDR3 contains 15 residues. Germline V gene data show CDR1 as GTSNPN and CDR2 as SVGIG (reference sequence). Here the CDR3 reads CAWSKWEGLNTEAFF.

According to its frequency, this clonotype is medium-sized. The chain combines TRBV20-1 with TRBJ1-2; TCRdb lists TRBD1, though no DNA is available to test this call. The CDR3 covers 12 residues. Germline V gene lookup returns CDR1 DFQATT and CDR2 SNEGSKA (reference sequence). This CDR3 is CSARQGDYGYTF.

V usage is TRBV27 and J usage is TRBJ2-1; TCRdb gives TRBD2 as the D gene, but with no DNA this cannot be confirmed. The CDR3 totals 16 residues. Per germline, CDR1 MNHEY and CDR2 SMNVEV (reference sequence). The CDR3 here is CASSGRTSGKRDEQFF.

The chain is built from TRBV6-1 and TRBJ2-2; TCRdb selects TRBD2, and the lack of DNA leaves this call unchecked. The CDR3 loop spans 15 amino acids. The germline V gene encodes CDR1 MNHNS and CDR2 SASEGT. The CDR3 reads CASRQGTGDTGELFF.